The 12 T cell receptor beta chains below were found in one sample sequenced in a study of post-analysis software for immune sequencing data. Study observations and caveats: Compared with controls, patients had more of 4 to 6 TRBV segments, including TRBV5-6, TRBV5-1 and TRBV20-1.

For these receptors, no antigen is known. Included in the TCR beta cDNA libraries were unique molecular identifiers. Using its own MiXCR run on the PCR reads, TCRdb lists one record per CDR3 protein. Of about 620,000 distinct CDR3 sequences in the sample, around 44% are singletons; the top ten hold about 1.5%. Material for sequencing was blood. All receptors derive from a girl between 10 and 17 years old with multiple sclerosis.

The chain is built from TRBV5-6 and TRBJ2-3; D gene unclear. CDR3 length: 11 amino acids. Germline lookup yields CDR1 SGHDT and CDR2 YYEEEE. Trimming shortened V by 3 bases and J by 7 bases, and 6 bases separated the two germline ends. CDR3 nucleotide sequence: TGTGCCAGCAGCTGGGAAAATACGCAGTATTTT. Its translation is CASSWENTQYF.

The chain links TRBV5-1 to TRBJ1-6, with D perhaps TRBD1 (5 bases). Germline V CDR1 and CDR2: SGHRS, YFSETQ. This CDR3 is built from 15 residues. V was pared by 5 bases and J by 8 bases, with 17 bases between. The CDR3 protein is CASSLRTREDSPLHF. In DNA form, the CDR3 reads TGCGCCAGCAGTCTACGGACCAGGGAAGATTCACCCCTCCACTTT.

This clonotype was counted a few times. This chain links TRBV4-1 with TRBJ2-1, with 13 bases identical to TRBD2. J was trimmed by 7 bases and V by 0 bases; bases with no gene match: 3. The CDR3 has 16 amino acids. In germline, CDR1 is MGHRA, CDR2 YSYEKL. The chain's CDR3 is CASSQEGLAGNNEQFF. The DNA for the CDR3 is TGCGCCAGCAGCCAAGAGGGACTAGCGGGGAATAATGAGCAGTTCTTC.

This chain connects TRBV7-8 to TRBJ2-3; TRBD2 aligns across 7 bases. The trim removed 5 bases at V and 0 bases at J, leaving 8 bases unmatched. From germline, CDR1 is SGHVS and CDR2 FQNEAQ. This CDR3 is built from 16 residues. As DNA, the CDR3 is TGTGCCAGCAGCCGCGACCTAGCGGAGAGCACAGATACGCAGTATTTT. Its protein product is CASSRDLAESTDTQYF. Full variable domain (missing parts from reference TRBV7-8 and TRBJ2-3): GAGVSQSPRYKVAKRGQDVALRCDPISGHVSLFWYQQALGQGPEFLTYFQNEAQLDKSGLPSDRFFAERPEGSVSTLKIQRTQQEDSAVYLCASSRDLAESTDTQYFGPGTRLTVL.

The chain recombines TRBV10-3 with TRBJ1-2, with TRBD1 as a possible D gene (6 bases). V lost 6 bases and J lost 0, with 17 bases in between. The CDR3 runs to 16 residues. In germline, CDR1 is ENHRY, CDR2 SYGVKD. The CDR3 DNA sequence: TGTGCCATCAGGGGAACAGGGTCGAAGACTAACTATGGCTACACCTTC. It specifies CAIRGTGSKTNYGYTF.

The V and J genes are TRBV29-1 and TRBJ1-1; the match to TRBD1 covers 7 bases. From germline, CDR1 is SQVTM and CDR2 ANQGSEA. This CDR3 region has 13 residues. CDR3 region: CALRGGRYTEAFF. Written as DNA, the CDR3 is TGCGCGCTTAGAGGGGGCCGATACACTGAAGCTTTCTTT.

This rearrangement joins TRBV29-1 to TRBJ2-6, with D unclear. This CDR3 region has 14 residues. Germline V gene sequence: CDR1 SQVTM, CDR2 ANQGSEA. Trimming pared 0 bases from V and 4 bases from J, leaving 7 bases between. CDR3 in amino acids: CSVEEQSGANVLTF. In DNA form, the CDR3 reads TGCAGCGTTGAAGAGCAGTCAGGGGCCAACGTCCTGACTTTC.

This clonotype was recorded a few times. CDR3 residues: CASSFGTSGFTDTQYF. CDR3 DNA: TGTGCCAGCAGCTTCGGAACTAGCGGATTTACAGATACGCAGTATTTT. This rearrangement joins TRBV7-8 to TRBJ2-3, with TRBD2 matching over 8 bases. Germline V CDR1 and CDR2: SGHVS, FQNEAQ. V shed 3 bases, J shed 3 bases, and the junction held 8 bases outside the gene matches. CDR3 length: 16 amino acids.

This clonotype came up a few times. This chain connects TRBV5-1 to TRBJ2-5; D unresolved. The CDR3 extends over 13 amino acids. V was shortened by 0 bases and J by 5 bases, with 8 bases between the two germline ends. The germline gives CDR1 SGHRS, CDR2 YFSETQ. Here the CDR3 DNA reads TGCGCCAGCAGCTTGGAATTGTGGGAGACCCAGTACTTC. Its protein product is CASSLELWETQYF.

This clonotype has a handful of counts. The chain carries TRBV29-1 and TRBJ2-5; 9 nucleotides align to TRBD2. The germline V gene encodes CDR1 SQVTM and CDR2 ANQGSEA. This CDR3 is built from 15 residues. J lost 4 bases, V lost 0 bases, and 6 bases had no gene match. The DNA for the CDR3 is TGCAGCGTTGAAGACCAGCGGGGGGCCCCAGAGACCCAGTACTTC. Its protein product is CSVEDQRGAPETQYF.

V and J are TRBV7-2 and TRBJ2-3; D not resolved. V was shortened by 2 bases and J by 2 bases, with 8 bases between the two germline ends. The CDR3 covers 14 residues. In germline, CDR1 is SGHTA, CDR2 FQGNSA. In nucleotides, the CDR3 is TGTGCCAGCAGCTTATACAAGAACACAGATACGCAGTATTTT. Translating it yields CASSLYKNTDTQYF.

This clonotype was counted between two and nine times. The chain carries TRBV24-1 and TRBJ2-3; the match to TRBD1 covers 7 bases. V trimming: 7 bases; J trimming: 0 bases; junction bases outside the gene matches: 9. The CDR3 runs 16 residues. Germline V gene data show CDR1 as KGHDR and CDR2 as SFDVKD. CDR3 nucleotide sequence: TGTGCCACCAGCCCTGGGGACAGAACTAGCACAGATACGCAGTATTTT. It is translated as CATSPGDRTSTDTQYF.